Given below is one T cell receptor beta chain in context. This clonotype was seen once. There is no known antigen for this receptor. A single base separates this from a much larger clone, so it may be a read error. This sample was taken from a study of tumor-infiltrating lymphocytes in primary liver carcinoma listed by TCRdb under 2017. As for the study more broadly: Between late 2015 and early 2016, roughly 5 patients in China with histopathologically diagnosed primary liver carcinoma had their tumors surgically resected. Hepatocellular carcinoma (four) or combined HCC and intrahepatic cholangiocarcinoma (one) was present in the five patients, who were three men and two women aged 30 to 69 years. Tumors of the five patients were stage T1-T3 N0M0 with maximum diameters of roughly 4.2 to 11 cm. Each sample produced about 3.5 to 7.13 million productive TCRbeta reads, and read depth showed no significant difference between tissue types. TCRbeta repertoire sequencing, expression microarrays and whole-exome sequencing were combined in the study across five regions of each liver tumor, with adjacent normal tissue and blood also included. High reproducibility was observed for the technical replicate repertoires, with mean shared-clone rates approximately 0.92 and correlation coefficients above 0.95. TCRbeta repertoire sequencing covered 35 or so specimens from 5 patients: 25 or so tumor regions, 5 adjacent noncancerous liver tissues and 5 peripheral blood samples.

Here is what the overall study found, with its caveats: Only a few patients were included in the study, and the authors note that the findings should be validated in a larger study. The top 250 clones made up a significantly larger repertoire fraction in tumors than in blood (p = 0.039). Because the samples were bulk and unsorted, CD4+ and CD8+ T cell repertoires could not be compared. Consistent with antigen-driven expansion, pairs of tumor regions showed higher repertoire overlap (mean roughly 35%) than either tumor-adjacent pairs (approximately 17%) or tumor-blood pairs (roughly 14%). Only the TCR beta chain was sequenced, which likely underestimates true repertoire diversity because unpaired alpha chains were not captured.

The CDR3 goes from the cysteine to the phenylalanine over 12 residues. The DNA shown is the 36-base CDR3, in frame from base 1. Looking up the germline V gene yields CDR1 MNHEY and CDR2 SVGEGT. Trimming accounts for 7 bases at V and 4 bases at J, while the number of junction bases matched to no gene is 4. TRIzol reagent was used to extract blood RNA from unsorted whole blood, while the DNeasy Blood & Tissue kit provided the germline DNA. Patients had chronic HBV infection and were treatment-naive at sampling. Before surgery, about 4 milliliters of peripheral blood were drawn into K2EDTA tubes. TCRbeta-specific cDNA was reverse-transcribed from about 520 ng total RNA using a constant-region primer and ProtoScript II reverse transcriptase. TCRbeta libraries were built with three nested multiplex PCR rounds, a slightly modified ARM-PCR procedure. The first two PCR rounds used multiplex TRBV1-TRBV30 forward primers with a Cbeta reverse primer, each for around 10 cycles. Sample barcodes and Illumina adapters were added in a final 25-cycle PCR using Deep VentR polymerase. Before sequencing, amplicons of 200-500 bp were gel-purified using a QIAquick gel extraction kit. An Illumina HiSeq 2500 was used to sequence the TCRbeta amplicons, generating 250-bp paired-end reads. As for the authors' bioinformatics: Trimmomatic v0.33 was used to quality-trim the reads, and FLASH v1.2.11 was used to merge paired reads so that full CDR3 sequences could be recovered. MiGEC v1.2.1b assigned V, D and J germline segments to the rearranged TCRbeta sequences. VDJtools v1.0.0 computed clonotype statistics and Shannon-Wiener diversity indices. To cut down on sampling bias, every analysis after diversity analysis relied on just the 250 most abundant clonotypes from each sample. TCRdb reprocessing: public reads trimmed at Q25 with fastp, clones called with MiXCR, in-frame beta chains kept. Entries that share a CDR3 protein sequence are merged under the most common genes and DNA. These V and J calls originate from TCRdb's pipeline instead of the authors' own analysis. The table for this sample lists about 330,000 distinct CDR3 sequences; roughly two thirds of them were counted only once. The top ten constitute roughly 6% of the sample.

Input material: peripheral blood. This TCR was sampled from a man aged 40-49 years with primary liver carcinoma and hepatitis B virus infection. The V gene is TRBV6-2 or TRBV6-3 and the J gene is TRBJ2-7; TRBD1 agrees with 7 junctional bases. The DNA is TGTGCCAGCAACCTCAGGGGGTACGAGCAGTACTTC. This sequence encodes CASNLRGYEQYF.